A selection of T cell receptor beta chains follows, all from one sample in a study of response to subunit inactivated influenza vaccine. Each CDR3 protein gets one entry after TCRdb re-called the RT-PCR reads with MiXCR. The table lists hundreds of thousands of distinct CDR3 sequences, 14% of them singletons, with approximately 7.6% in the top ten. Sequenced material: PBMCs from blood, taken less than 15 days before vaccination. The receptors were sampled from a man in his forties or fifties who received an inactivated influenza vaccine. The CDR3 runs from the conserved cysteine through the conserved F or W. Fields, in order: CDR3 protein, CDR3 DNA, D gene, J gene, V gene, clone size. D genes are given only for firm matches. Some rows have no size entry. The others give once, few or many, or a class for an expanded clone.

CASSFNGAPDTQYF	TGTGCCAGCAGCTTTAACGGGGCCCCAGATACGCAGTATTTT	-	TRBJ2-3	TRBV11-1	medium-sized
CASSLGGKGKLFF	TGTGCCAGCAGCTTAGGGGGAAAGGGAAAACTGTTTTTT	-	TRBJ1-4	TRBV7-8	few
CSAFTPIAGSGDIQYF	TGCAGTGCCTTCACCCCTATAGCGGGGTCTGGGGACATTCAGTACTTC	TRBD2	TRBJ2-4	TRBV20-1	-
CASSWESVVSVYNEQFF	TGTGCCAGCAGCTGGGAATCGGTCGTTTCCGTCTACAATGAGCAGTTCTTC	-	TRBJ2-1	TRBV11-2	-
CASSQVRGGLENEQFF	TGTGCCAGCAGCCAAGTCCGGGGGGGCCTTGAGAATGAGCAGTTCTTC	TRBD2	TRBJ2-1	TRBV3-1	few
CASSSGQGFVSYEQYF	TGCGCCAGCAGCTCGGGACAGGGTTTTGTGTCCTACGAGCAGTACTTC	TRBD1	TRBJ2-7	TRBV5-1	-
CSAIAGGPGFEQFF	TGCAGTGCTATAGCGGGAGGCCCAGGATTTGAGCAGTTCTTC	TRBD2	TRBJ2-1	TRBV20-1	-
CASRFGGTVTGELFF	TGTGCCAGCAGGTTCGGGGGCACGGTCACCGGGGAGCTGTTTTTT	-	TRBJ2-2	TRBV11-2	few
CASRPEAGELFF	TGCGCCAGCAGGCCCGAGGCCGGGGAGCTGTTTTTT	-	TRBJ2-2	TRBV5-1	many
CATSDFPGQGGDTQYF	TGTGCCACCAGTGATTTCCCTGGACAGGGCGGCGATACGCAGTATTTT	TRBD1	TRBJ2-3	TRBV24-1	-
CASSFTGSTDTQYF	TGCGCCAGCAGCTTTACAGGGAGCACAGATACGCAGTATTTT	-	TRBJ2-3	TRBV5-1	many
CSARRSVADTQYF	TGCAGTGCTAGGCGGAGTGTAGCAGATACGCAGTATTTT	-	TRBJ2-3	TRBV20-1	many
CASSLQAGSGNTIYF	TGTGCCAGCAGCTTACAGGCGGGCTCTGGAAACACCATATATTTT	-	TRBJ1-3	TRBV7-9	-
CASSQRTEVTYEQYF	TGTGCCAGCAGCCAGAGGACAGAGGTTACCTACGAGCAGTACTTC	-	TRBJ2-7	TRBV4-2	few
CASSNPALYEQYF	TGTGCCAGCAGCAATCCGGCGCTATACGAGCAGTACTTC	-	TRBJ2-7	TRBV7-8	-
CRGDGVNTEAFF	TGCAGGGGGGACGGGGTGAACACTGAAGCTTTCTTT	-	TRBJ1-1	TRBV29-1	-
CSVGRYNEQFF	TGCAGCGTTGGCAGGTACAATGAGCAGTTCTTC	-	TRBJ2-1	TRBV29-1	many
CASSPSAGFGNEQFF	TGTGCCAGCAGCCCATCTGCGGGCTTCGGCAATGAGCAGTTCTTC	-	TRBJ2-1	TRBV12-3/TRBV12-4	-
CASSQDWVGESSDTQYF	TGTGCCAGCAGCCAAGATTGGGTGGGGGAGAGTTCAGATACGCAGTATTTT	-	TRBJ2-3	TRBV3-1	-
CASSLPVLRTDTQYF	TGTGCCAGCAGCTTACCCGTCCTACGCACAGATACGCAGTATTTT	-	TRBJ2-3	TRBV7-2	-
CSATTPRRTTGYNEQFF	TGCAGTGCTACCACTCCACGCAGGACTACTGGGTACAATGAGCAGTTCTTC	-	TRBJ2-1	TRBV20-1	few
CASSFMPGADTEAFF	TGTGCCAGCAGTTTCATGCCAGGGGCGGACACTGAAGCTTTCTTT	-	TRBJ1-1	TRBV28	few
CASSQETGTSGVRRTGELFF	TGCGCCAGCAGCCAAGAAACCGGGACTAGCGGGGTTCGGAGAACCGGGGAGCTGTTTTTT	TRBD2	TRBJ2-2	TRBV4-1	-
CASSPFATPMGQYF	TGTGCCAGCAGTCCATTCGCGACACCGATGGGGCAGTACTTC	-	TRBJ2-7	TRBV12-3/TRBV12-4	-
CASSFGRGLEWFF	TGTGCCAGCAGCTTCGGGAGGGGCCTTGAGTGGTTCTTC	TRBD2	TRBJ2-1	TRBV7-9	many
CASSQDLGGRGMTGELFF	TGTGCCAGCAGCCAAGATTTGGGCGGGAGGGGTATGACCGGGGAGCTGTTTTTT	TRBD2	TRBJ2-2	TRBV4-2	-
CASSQGFGETQYF	TGTGCCAGCAGCCAAGGGTTCGGCGAGACCCAGTACTTC	-	TRBJ2-5	TRBV14	-
CATSKAGPLSYEQYF	TGTGCCACCAGCAAAGCGGGACCCCTCTCCTACGAGCAGTACTTC	TRBD2	TRBJ2-7	TRBV15	many
CASQTEYNSPLHF	TGTGCCAGCCAGACAGAGTATAATTCACCCCTCCACTTT	-	TRBJ1-6	TRBV12-3/TRBV12-4	few
CASSVAHSGDTQYF	TGTGCCAGCAGCGTAGCTCACAGTGGGGATACGCAGTATTTT	-	TRBJ2-3	TRBV9	-
CASSDPTSFYNEQFF	TGTGCCAGCAGTGACCCGACTAGCTTCTACAATGAGCAGTTCTTC	TRBD2	TRBJ2-1	TRBV25-1	-
CASSPVGATSYEQYF	TGTGCCAGCAGCCCGGTAGGGGCCACCTCCTACGAGCAGTACTTC	-	TRBJ2-7	TRBV7-2	few
CAISGSGGGQETQYF	TGTGCCATCAGTGGAAGCGGGGGGGGCCAAGAGACCCAGTACTTC	TRBD2	TRBJ2-5	TRBV10-3	-
CASSQDMGFDEQYF	TGTGCCAGCAGCCAAGATATGGGGTTCGACGAGCAGTACTTC	-	TRBJ2-7	TRBV4-2	few
CASSSGTATGELFF	TGCGCCAGCAGCTCCGGGACAGCGACCGGGGAGCTGTTTTTT	TRBD1	TRBJ2-2	TRBV5-1	many